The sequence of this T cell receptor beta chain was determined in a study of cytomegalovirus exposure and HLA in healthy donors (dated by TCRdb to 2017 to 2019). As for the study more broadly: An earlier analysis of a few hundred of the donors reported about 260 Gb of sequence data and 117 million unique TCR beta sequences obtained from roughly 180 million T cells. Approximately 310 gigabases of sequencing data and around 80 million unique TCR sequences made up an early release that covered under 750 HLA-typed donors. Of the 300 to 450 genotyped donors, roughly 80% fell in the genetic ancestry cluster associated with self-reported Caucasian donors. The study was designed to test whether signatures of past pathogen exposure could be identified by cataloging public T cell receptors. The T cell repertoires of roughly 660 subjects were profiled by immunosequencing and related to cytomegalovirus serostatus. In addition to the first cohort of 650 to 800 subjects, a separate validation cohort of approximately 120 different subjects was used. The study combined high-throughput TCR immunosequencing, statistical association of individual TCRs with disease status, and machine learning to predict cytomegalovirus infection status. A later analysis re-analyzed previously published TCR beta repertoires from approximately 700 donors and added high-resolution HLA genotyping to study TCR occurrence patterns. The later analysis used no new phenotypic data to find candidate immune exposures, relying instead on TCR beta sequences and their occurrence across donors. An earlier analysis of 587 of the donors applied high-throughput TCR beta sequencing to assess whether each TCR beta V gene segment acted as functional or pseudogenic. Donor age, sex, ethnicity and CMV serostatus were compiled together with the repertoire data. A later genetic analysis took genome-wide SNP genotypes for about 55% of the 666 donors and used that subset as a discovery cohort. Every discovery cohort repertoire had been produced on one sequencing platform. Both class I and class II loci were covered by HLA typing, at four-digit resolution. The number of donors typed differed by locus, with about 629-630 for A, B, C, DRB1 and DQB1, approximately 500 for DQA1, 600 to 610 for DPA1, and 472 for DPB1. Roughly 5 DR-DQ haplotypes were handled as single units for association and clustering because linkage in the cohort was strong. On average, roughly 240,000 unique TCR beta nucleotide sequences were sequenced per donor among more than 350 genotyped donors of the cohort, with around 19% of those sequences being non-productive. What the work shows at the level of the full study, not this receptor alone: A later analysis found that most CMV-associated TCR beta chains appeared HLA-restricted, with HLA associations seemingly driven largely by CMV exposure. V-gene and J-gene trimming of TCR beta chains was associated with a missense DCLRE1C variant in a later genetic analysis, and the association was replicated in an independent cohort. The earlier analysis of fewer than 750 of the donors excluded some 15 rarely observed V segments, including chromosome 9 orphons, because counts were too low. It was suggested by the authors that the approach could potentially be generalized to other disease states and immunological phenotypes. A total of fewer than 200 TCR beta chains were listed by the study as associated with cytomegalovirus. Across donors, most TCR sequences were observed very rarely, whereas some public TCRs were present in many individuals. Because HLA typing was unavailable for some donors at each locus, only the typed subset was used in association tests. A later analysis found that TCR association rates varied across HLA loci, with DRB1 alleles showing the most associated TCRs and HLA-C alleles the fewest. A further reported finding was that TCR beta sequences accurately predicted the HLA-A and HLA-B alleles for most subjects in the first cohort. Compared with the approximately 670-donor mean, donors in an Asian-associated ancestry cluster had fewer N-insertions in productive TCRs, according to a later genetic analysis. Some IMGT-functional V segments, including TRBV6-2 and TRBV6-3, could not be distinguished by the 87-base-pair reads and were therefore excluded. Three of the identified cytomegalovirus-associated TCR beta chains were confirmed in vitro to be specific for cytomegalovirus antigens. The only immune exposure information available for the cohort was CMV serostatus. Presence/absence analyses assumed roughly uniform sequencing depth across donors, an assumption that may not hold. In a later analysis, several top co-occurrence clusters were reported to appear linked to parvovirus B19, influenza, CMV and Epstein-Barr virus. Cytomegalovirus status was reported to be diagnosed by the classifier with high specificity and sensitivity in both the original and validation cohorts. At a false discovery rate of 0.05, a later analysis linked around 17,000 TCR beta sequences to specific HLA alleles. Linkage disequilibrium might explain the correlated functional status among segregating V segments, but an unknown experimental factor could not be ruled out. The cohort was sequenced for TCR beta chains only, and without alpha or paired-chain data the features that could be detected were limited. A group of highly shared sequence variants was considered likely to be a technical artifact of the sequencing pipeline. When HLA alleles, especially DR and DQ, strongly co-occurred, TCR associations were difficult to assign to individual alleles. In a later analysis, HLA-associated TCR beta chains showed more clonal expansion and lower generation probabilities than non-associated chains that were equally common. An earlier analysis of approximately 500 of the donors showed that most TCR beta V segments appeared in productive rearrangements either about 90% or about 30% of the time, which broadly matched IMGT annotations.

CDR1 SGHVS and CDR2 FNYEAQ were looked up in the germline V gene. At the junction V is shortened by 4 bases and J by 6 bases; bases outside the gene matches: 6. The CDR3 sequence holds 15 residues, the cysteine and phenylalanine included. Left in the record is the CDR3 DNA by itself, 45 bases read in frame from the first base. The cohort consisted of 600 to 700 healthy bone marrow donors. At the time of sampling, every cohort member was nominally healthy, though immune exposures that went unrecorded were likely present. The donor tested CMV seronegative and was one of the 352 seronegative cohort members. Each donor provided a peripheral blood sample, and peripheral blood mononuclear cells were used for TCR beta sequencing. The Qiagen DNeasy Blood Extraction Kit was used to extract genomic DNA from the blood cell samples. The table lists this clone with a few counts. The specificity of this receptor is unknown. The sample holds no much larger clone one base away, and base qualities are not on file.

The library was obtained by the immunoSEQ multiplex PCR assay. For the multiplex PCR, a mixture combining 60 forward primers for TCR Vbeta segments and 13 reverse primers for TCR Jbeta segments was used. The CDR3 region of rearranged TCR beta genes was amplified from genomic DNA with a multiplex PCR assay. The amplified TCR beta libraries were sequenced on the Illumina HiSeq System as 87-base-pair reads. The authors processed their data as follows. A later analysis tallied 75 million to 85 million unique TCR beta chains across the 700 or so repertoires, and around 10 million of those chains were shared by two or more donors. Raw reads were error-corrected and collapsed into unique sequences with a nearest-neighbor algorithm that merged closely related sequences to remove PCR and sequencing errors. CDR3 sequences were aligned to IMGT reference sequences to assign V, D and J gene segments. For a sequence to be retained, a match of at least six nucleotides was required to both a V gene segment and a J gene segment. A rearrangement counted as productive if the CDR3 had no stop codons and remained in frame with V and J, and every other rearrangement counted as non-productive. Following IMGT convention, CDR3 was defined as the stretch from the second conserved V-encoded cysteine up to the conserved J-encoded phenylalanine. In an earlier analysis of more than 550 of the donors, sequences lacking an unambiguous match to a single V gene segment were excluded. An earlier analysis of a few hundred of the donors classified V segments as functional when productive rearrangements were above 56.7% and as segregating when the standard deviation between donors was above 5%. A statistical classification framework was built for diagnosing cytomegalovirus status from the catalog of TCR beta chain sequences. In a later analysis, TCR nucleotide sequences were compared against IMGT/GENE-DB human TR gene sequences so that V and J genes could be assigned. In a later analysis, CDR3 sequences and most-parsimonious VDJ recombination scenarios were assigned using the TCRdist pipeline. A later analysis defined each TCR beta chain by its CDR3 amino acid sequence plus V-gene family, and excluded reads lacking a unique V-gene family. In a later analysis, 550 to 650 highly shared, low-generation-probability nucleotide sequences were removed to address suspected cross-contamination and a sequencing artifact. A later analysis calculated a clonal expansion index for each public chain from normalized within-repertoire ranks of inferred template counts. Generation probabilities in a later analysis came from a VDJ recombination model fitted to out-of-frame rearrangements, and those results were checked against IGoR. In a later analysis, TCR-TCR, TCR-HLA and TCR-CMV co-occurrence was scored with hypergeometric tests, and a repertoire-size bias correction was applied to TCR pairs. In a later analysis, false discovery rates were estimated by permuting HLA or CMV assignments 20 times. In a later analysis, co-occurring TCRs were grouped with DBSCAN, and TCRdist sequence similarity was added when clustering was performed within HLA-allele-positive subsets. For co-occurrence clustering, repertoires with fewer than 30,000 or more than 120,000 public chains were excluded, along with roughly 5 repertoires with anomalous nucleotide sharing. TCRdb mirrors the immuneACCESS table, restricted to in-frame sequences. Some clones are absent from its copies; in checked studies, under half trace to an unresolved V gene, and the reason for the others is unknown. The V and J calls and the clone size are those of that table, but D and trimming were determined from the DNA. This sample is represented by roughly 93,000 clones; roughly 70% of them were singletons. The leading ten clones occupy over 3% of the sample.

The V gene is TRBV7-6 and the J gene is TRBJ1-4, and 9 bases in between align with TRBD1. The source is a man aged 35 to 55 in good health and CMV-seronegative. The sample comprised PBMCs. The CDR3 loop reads CASSSTGGAYEKLFF. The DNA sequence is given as TGTGCCAGCAGCTCTACAGGGGGCGCCTATGAAAAACTGTTTTTT.